The 19 T cell receptor beta chains listed next were all sequenced from one sample in a study of cytomegalovirus exposure and HLA in healthy donors. The PCR was carried out with 60 Vbeta primers and 13 Jbeta primers. Produced via immunoSEQ multiplex PCR; TCRdb's table is partial and in-frame only. The sample shows some 140,000 clones, around 70% of them seen only once. The sample taken for sequencing was PBMCs. The receptors come from a young man in good health and CMV-seronegative.

The chain has TRBV29-1 and TRBJ2-5; the D is unclear. The J call may be mistaken, given a closer DNA end match to TRBJ2-7. The CDR3 has 12 residues. The V gene's germline CDR1 is SQVTM and CDR2 ANQGSEA. CDR3 residues: CSVEAPSYEQYF. The CDR3 DNA is TGCAGCGTTGAAGCACCCTCCTACGAGCAGTACTTC.

This clone came up a few times. The CDR3 sequence is CASSRPLAGEATQYF. The DNA of the CDR3 is TGTGCCAGCAGTCGCCCACTAGCGGGAGAAGCGACCCAGTACTTC. V is TRBV6-5 and J is TRBJ2-5, with TRBD2 matching over 11 bases. The CDR3 runs 15 residues. Unmatched junction bases numbered 9, after V lost 5 bases and J lost 7 bases. CDR1 and CDR2 from the germline V gene are MNHEY and SVGAGI.

V is TRBV5-5 and J is TRBJ1-5, with 7 bases lining up with TRBD1. With 1 base clipped from V and 5 bases from J, the junction kept 12 bases outside the gene matches. The CDR3 is made up of 17 amino acids. Germline V gives CDR1 SGHKS, CDR2 YYEKEE (reference sequence). The CDR3 bases are TGTGCCAGCAGCTTGACCCTACAGGGGCCAATAGATCAGCCCCAGCATTTT. Residues: CASSLTLQGPIDQPQHF.

This clone appeared once. This chain uses TRBV7-2 with TRBJ1-2; no definite D call. This CDR3 has 12 amino acids. Germline lookup yields CDR1 SGHTA and CDR2 FQGNSA. Trimming took 5 bases from V and 8 from J, leaving 12 bases between them. CDR3 region: CASSPAAAGYTF. The DNA of the CDR3 is TGTGCCAGCAGCCCCGCAGCGGCGGGCTACACCTTC.

For this clone: This CDR3 is missing its conserved last phenylalanine or tryptophan, likely due to a read error. The chain employs TRBV29-1 and TRBJ1-5, with unresolved D. V was clipped by 4 bases and J by 2 bases, with 12 bases between them. The CDR3 has 14 residues. Germline V CDR1 and CDR2: SQVTM, ANQGSEA. CDR3 loop: CSVGMGWGNQPQHV. The CDR3 coding sequence is TGCAGCGTTGGTATGGGATGGGGCAATCAGCCCCAGCATGTT.

The gene calls are TRBV7-9 and TRBJ2-3; D not certain. This CDR3 is 14 amino acids long. V gave up 6 bases and J gave up 0 bases, with 10 bases separating them. From germline, CDR1 is SEHNR and CDR2 FQNEAQ (reference sequence). Here the CDR3 DNA reads TGTGCCAGCAGGCTAGACTCTAGCACAGATACGCAGTATTTT. This gives the protein CASRLDSSTDTQYF.

V and J are TRBV2 and TRBJ2-5, with D perhaps TRBD2 (6 bases). In germline, CDR1 is SNHLY, CDR2 FYNNEI. This CDR3 comprises 15 residues. V dropped 3 bases and J dropped 2 bases, with 13 bases sitting between them. The CDR3 nucleotides read TGTGCCAGCAGTGATTCACTAGCATTGCAAGAGACCCAGTACTTC. This encodes CASSDSLALQETQYF.

This clone was recorded only once. The V and J genes are TRBV7-2 and TRBJ2-1; 16 bases are a match to TRBD2. V shed 6 bases and J 4 bases; nucleotides not matched to a gene: 9. Germline loops: CDR1 SGHTA, CDR2 FQGNSA. The CDR3 loop spans 18 amino acids. The CDR3 spells CASRSAGTSGRAYNEQFF. The CDR3 coding sequence is TGTGCCAGCAGATCCGCCGGGACTAGCGGGAGGGCTTACAATGAGCAGTTCTTC.

The chain is built from TRBV7-2 and TRBJ1-1; 7 bases align to TRBD1. The J segment lost 5 bases and the V segment lost 5 bases, leaving 11 bases of the junction unmatched. The CDR3 sequence is 15 residues long. Germline CDR1 SGHTA, CDR2 FQGNSA. As DNA, the CDR3 is TGTGCCAGCAGCCAAAGGACAGGAAGGTTTACTGAAGCTTTCTTT. Amino acids: CASSQRTGRFTEAFF.

The gene calls are TRBV5-4 and TRBJ2-7; D gene uncertain. The CDR3 has 14 residues. V was pared by 0 bases and J by 0 bases, with 7 bases between. CDR1 SGHNT and CDR2 YYREEE come from the germline V gene (reference sequence). The CDR3: CASSLDADSYEQYF. CDR3 bases: TGTGCCAGCAGCTTGGACGCGGACTCCTACGAGCAGTACTTC.

The chain joins TRBV6-5 to TRBJ1-1; tentatively, D is TRBD1 (5 bases). The CDR3 has 11 residues. CDR1 is MNHEY and CDR2 is SVGAGI in the germline V gene. Trimming took off 2 bases at V and 9 bases at J, with 7 bases between the two ends. CDR3 amino acids: CASSYKGKAFF. In DNA, the CDR3 is TGTGCCAGCAGTTACAAGGGGAAAGCTTTCTTT.

This clone was seen just once. V usage is TRBV4-2 and J usage is TRBJ2-3; 11 bases are a match to TRBD2. Germline CDR1 reads LGHNA; CDR2 reads YNFKEQ. J gave up 2 bases and V 2 bases, and 3 bases lay outside the gene matches. The CDR3 spans 16 residues. CDR3 sequence (DNA): TGTGCCAGCAGCCAAACGGGACTAGCGGCCACAGATACGCAGTATTTT. Its protein product is CASSQTGLAATDTQYF.

The rearrangement joins TRBV4-3 to TRBJ2-6, with TRBD1 identical over 9 bases. This CDR3 spans 19 amino acids. V lost 0 bases, J lost 1 base, and 7 bases stayed unmatched. Per the germline V gene, CDR1 is LGHNA and CDR2 is YSLEER. The CDR3 nucleotides are TGCGCCAGCAGCCAAGATGCGGGACAGGGTCTATCTGGGGCCAACGTCCTGACTTTC. This translates into CASSQDAGQGLSGANVLTF.

The chain recombines TRBV6-4 with TRBJ2-4; 10 bases map to TRBD2. CDR3 length: 17 residues. The J segment lost 1 base and the V segment lost 3 bases, leaving 6 bases of the junction unmatched. The germline V gene has CDR1 MRHNA and CDR2 SNTAGT. CDR3 sequence: CASSEPSGRGAKNIQYF. CDR3 bases: TGTGCCAGCAGTGAACCAAGCGGGAGGGGGGCCAAAAACATTCAGTACTTC.

The rearrangement joins TRBV6-5 to TRBJ2-1; D gene uncertain. Germline V gene data show CDR1 as MNHEY and CDR2 as SVGAGI. Between the trimmed V and J ends, which lost 8 bases and 7 bases, there was a span of 9 bases. The CDR3 has 11 amino acids. The CDR3 here is CASQRANEQFF. CDR3 DNA: TGTGCCAGCCAGAGAGCGAATGAGCAGTTCTTC.

This chain links TRBV9 with TRBJ2-1; the match to TRBD1 covers 10 bases. The J segment lost 8 bases and the V segment lost 3 bases, leaving 8 bases of the junction unmatched. This CDR3 has 15 residues. The germline V gene has CDR1 SGDLS and CDR2 YYNGEE. This CDR3 reads CASSAGGTGDDEQFF. CDR3 nucleotides: TGTGCCAGCAGCGCCGGCGGGACAGGGGACGATGAGCAGTTCTTC.

This chain connects TRBV19 to TRBJ1-2, with D possibly being TRBD1 (6 bases). CDR1 LNHDA and CDR2 SQIVND come from the germline V gene (reference sequence). V shed 7 bases and J shed 5 bases, with 20 bases lying between them. The CDR3 is 15 residues long. In DNA form, the CDR3 reads TGTGCCAGTAAGACAGGTCGGCAGGACCTTTATGGCTACACCTTC. Protein product: CASKTGRQDLYGYTF.

The chain joins TRBV4-3 to TRBJ1-1; the D is unclear. From germline, CDR1 is LGHNA and CDR2 YSLEER. CDR3 length: 13 amino acids. With 4 bases removed from V and 1 base from J, the gap between germline ends came to 7 bases. The CDR3 nucleotides read TGCGCCAGCAGCCTGGCGGGGAACACTGAAGCTTTCTTT. Translation: CASSLAGNTEAFF.

V and J are TRBV19 and TRBJ2-7, with D possibly TRBD1 on 6 matching bases. From germline, CDR1 is LNHDA and CDR2 SQIVND (reference sequence). CDR3 length equals 13 residues. V lost 4 bases and J 5 bases, leaving 12 bases between the germline ends. The CDR3 sequence is CASSNRGGDEQYF. In DNA, the CDR3 is TGTGCCAGTAGTAACCGAGGGGGAGACGAGCAGTACTTC.